This TCR beta chain was documented in a study of regulatory T cells in long-lasting Graves disease. Time point meaning: newly diagnosed GD, antithyroid drugs for less than 3 months. With RNA extracted from PBMCs as input, the TCR library was made. Building of the TCR beta libraries involved iRepertoire HTBI primers and Arm-PCR of CDR3 regions. TCRdb called the multiplex PCR reads again in MiXCR, with one record for every CDR3 protein. The repertoire consists of a few hundred thousand distinct CDR3 sequences, with approximately 20% occurring once and the leading ten covering about 15%. The CDR3 has 17 amino acids. V was clipped by 1 base and J by 3 bases; unmatched bases: 7. Germline loops: CDR1 LGHNT, CDR2 FRNRAP. In its sample, this clonotype was seen many times. The same sample was also studied in work on T cells in Graves' hyperthyroidism and ophthalmopathy.

This clonotype originated in a young woman with Graves disease. The starting material was peripheral blood mononuclear cells (PBMCs), obtained at new diagnosis, from a patient treated with antithyroid drugs. This sequence joins TRBV12-5 and TRBJ2-3; TRBD2 matches 10 bases. CDR3 sequence: CASGLGLLAGRTDTQYF. The CDR3 coding sequence is TGTGCTAGTGGTTTGGGCCTACTAGCGGGGAGGACAGATACGCAGTATTTT.